The 24 T cell receptor beta chains given below trace back to one sample, sequenced in a study of cytotoxic CD8 clonotypes in ibrutinib-treated CLL. Generated by immunoSEQ multiplex PCR, the TCRdb table keeps only in-frame clones and is missing some. The profile shows nearly 300,000 clones, approximately 76% of them singletons. This sample comprised PBMCs, obtained at disease progression, from a patient treated with ibrutinib. The receptors come from a human donor with chronic lymphocytic leukemia.

This rearrangement joins TRBV11-2 to TRBJ1-2; 7 positions agree with TRBD1. CDR3 length: 15 amino acids. Germline V gives CDR1 SGHAT, CDR2 FQNNGV. V trimming: 5 bases; J trimming: 3 bases; junction bases outside the gene matches: 9. The CDR3 bases are TGTGCCAGCAGCCCCGTGCAGGGGGGGGACTATGGCTACACCTTC. Its translation is CASSPVQGGDYGYTF.

The genes are TRBV27 and TRBJ1-5; possible D gene TRBD1, 5 bases. V was clipped by 5 bases and J by 0 bases, with 20 bases between them. CDR1 and CDR2 from the germline V gene are MNHEY and SMNVEV (reference sequence). This CDR3 comprises 18 residues. In DNA form, the CDR3 reads TGTGCCAGCAGTCCACAACCTTTGGTCGGGGGTAGCAATCAGCCCCAGCATTTT. Translating it yields CASSPQPLVGGSNQPQHF.

The chain has TRBV13 and TRBJ2-3, with D unclear. The germline CDR1 and CDR2 sequences are PRHDT and FYEKMQ (reference sequence). V was cut by 5 bases and J by 0 bases, with 12 bases left in between. This CDR3 is 15 amino acids long. CDR3 bases: TGTGCCAGCAGCGCTCCTTGGGGAAGCACAGATACGCAGTATTTT. This translates into CASSAPWGSTDTQYF.

The chain employs TRBV9 and TRBJ2-3; a possible D gene is TRBD2 (5 bases). The ends were cut back, 6 bases at V and 1 base at J, with 9 bases in the middle. The germline gives CDR1 SGDLS, CDR2 YYNGEE. The CDR3 has 13 amino acids. The CDR3 nucleotides are TGTGCCAGCAACCCGAGGGGCACAGATACGCAGTATTTT. It yields the protein CASNPRGTDTQYF.

This chain joins TRBV2 and TRBJ1-4; 7 bases fit TRBD1. V lost 7 bases, J lost 7 bases, and 12 bases stayed unmatched. This CDR3 comprises 15 residues. CDR1 is SNHLY and CDR2 is FYNNEI in the germline V gene. The CDR3 sequence: CASTLIDRVSEKLFF. The CDR3 DNA is TGTGCCAGCACCCTGATTGACAGGGTGAGTGAAAAACTGTTTTTT.

The rearrangement links TRBV11-1 to TRBJ1-2; TRBD1 is a possible D gene (5 bases). Germline V CDR1 and CDR2: SGHAT, FQDESV (reference sequence). V lost 2 bases to trimming and J lost 3 bases, with 7 bases between them. The CDR3 runs to 13 residues. The CDR3 here is CASSLLGHYGYTF. In nucleotides, the CDR3 is TGTGCCAGCAGCTTATTGGGGCACTATGGCTACACCTTC. The complete variable domain, with remaining parts taken from reference TRBV11-1 and TRBJ1-2, reads EAEVAQSPRYKITEKSQAVAFWCDPISGHATLYWYRQILGQGPELLVQFQDESVVDDSQLPKDRFSAERLKGVDSTLKIQPAELGDSAMYLCASSLLGHYGYTFGSGTRLTVV.

The chain is built from TRBV7-9 and TRBJ2-1; D not certain. With 1 base removed from V and 4 bases from J, the gap between germline ends came to 2 bases. The CDR3 extends over 12 amino acids. CDR1 SEHNR and CDR2 FQNEAQ come from the germline V gene (reference sequence). DNA for the CDR3: TGTGCCAGCAGCTTAGTTTACAATGAGCAGTTCTTC. Its protein is CASSLVYNEQFF.

CDR3 in DNA: TGTGCCAGCTCACCAAGACGGGGACCGGGACAGCAAAATGAAAAACTGTTTTTT. Translating it yields CASSPRRGPGQQNEKLFF. The chain is built from TRBV18 and TRBJ1-4; TRBD1 matches 7 bases. There are 18 residues in the CDR3. Per germline, CDR1 KGHSH and CDR2 LQKENI. The V gene end was trimmed by 2 bases and the J gene end by 5 bases; junction bases not matched to a gene: 14.

This clone has a handful of counts. The DNA for the CDR3 is TGTGCCAGCAGCTTCCACGGGGGTAGGAATGAAAAACTGTTTTTT. Its protein product is CASSFHGGRNEKLFF. J is TRBJ1-4 and V is TRBV7-6, with D tentatively TRBD1 (5 bases). This CDR3 comprises 15 residues. V was clipped by 3 bases and J by 5 bases, with 13 bases between them. Germline lookup yields CDR1 SGHVS and CDR2 FNYEAQ.

V usage is TRBV2 and J usage is TRBJ1-1, with no clear D. From germline, CDR1 is SNHLY and CDR2 FYNNEI. The V and J ends lost 5 bases and 4 bases respectively, with 17 bases between them. The length of the CDR3 is 15 residues. The CDR3 loop reads CASSQTRKPGTEAFF. Written as DNA, the CDR3 is TGTGCCAGCAGTCAAACCAGGAAGCCGGGCACTGAAGCTTTCTTT.

The V call is TRBV5-4, the J call TRBJ1-1; perhaps TRBD1 as D (6 bases). Germline V CDR1 and CDR2: SGHNT, YYREEE (reference sequence). This CDR3 region has 14 residues. V was cut by 3 bases and J by 4 bases, with 13 bases left in between. CDR3 sequence reads: CASSSMTGSTEAFF. The CDR3 coding sequence is TGTGCCAGCAGCTCCATGACAGGAAGCACTGAAGCTTTCTTT.

This chain joins TRBV11-1 and TRBJ2-1; 11 positions agree with TRBD2. The germline V gene encodes CDR1 SGHAT and CDR2 FQDESV (reference sequence). The trim removed 5 bases at V and 5 bases at J, leaving 11 bases unmatched. This CDR3 spans 17 amino acids. The CDR3 spells CASSPGNSGRADNEQFF. The CDR3 bases are TGTGCCAGCAGCCCGGGAAATAGCGGGAGGGCCGACAATGAGCAGTTCTTC.

The chain links TRBV18 to TRBJ2-5; D gene ambiguous. V dropped 8 bases and J dropped 2 bases, with 12 bases sitting between them. The CDR3 has 13 amino acids. CDR1 is KGHSH and CDR2 is LQKENI in the germline V gene. In DNA, the CDR3 is TGTGCCAGCACAGTCCTACCTCAAGAGACCCAGTACTTC. It encodes CASTVLPQETQYF.

Written as DNA, the CDR3 is TGTGCCAGCAGTACCGGACAGGGAATTGCGGCTGAAGCTTTCTTT. Its translation: CASSTGQGIAAEAFF. The chain combines TRBV7-9 with TRBJ1-1; TRBD1 matches 8 bases. Germline CDR1 reads SEHNR; CDR2 reads FQNEAQ (reference sequence). This CDR3 is 15 amino acids long. The V and J ends lost 6 bases and 6 bases, in that order; junction bases with no gene match: 12.

The rearrangement uses TRBV29-1 and TRBJ1-2; a possible D gene is TRBD1 (6 bases). This CDR3 has 14 residues. CDR1 is SQVTM, CDR2 ANQGSEA, per germline. V shed 7 bases and J shed 3 bases, with 18 bases lying between them. The CDR3 reads CSAPTRDIYYGYTF. The DNA for the CDR3 is TGCAGCGCCCCGACCCGGGACATTTACTATGGCTACACCTTC.

This clone was recorded once. The chain couples TRBV10-3 to TRBJ2-7, with D possibly matching TRBD1 (6 bases). This CDR3 is built from 13 residues. Trimming took 5 bases from V and 1 from J, leaving 9 bases between them. Germline CDR1 and CDR2: ENHRY and SYGVKD. CDR3 loop: CAISTGYSYEQYF. The CDR3 bases are TGTGCCATCAGTACAGGGTATTCCTACGAGCAGTACTTC.

J is TRBJ2-2 and V is TRBV5-1; D not resolved. Germline assignment: CDR1 SGHRS and CDR2 YFSETQ. The CDR3 consists of 14 residues. V shed 0 bases and J shed 1 base, with 4 bases lying between them. The DNA of the CDR3 is TGCGCCAGCAGCTTGGGGGGGAACACCGGGGAGCTGTTTTTT. Protein product: CASSLGGNTGELFF.

V usage is TRBV11-2 and J usage is TRBJ1-1; 10 nucleotides line up with TRBD1. V dropped 5 bases and J dropped 4; count of bases not matched to a gene: 7. Germline CDR1 reads SGHAT; CDR2 reads FQNNGV. The CDR3 contains 15 residues. The chain's CDR3 is CASSGYGQGGTEAFF. In DNA, the CDR3 is TGTGCCAGCAGCGGATACGGACAGGGGGGCACTGAAGCTTTCTTT.

The V gene is TRBV14, the J gene TRBJ2-7; D may correspond to TRBD1 or TRBD2 (5 bases each). Trimming took off 1 base at V and 2 bases at J, with 12 bases between the two ends. Germline V gives CDR1 SGHDN, CDR2 FVKESK. The CDR3 is 15 amino acids. The CDR3 coding sequence is TGTGCCAGCAGCCAAGGTTGGCCGGGACCCTACGAGCAGTACTTC. This codes for CASSQGWPGPYEQYF. The full variable domain, with the rest looked up from reference TRBV14 and TRBJ2-7, is EAGVTQFPSHSVIEKGQTVTLRCDPISGHDNLYWYRRVMGKEIKFLLHFVKESKQDESGMPNNRFLAERTGGTYSTLKVQPAELEDSGVYFCASSQGWPGPYEQYFGPGTRLTVT.

In its sample, this clone was seen many times. The chain uses TRBV27 and TRBJ2-3, with TRBD2 matching over 12 bases. The CDR3 totals 17 residues. CDR1 and CDR2 from the germline V gene are MNHEY and SMNVEV (reference sequence). V lost 5 bases to trimming and J lost 4 bases; unmatched junction nucleotides: 10. The CDR3, as DNA: TGTGCCAGCAGTCTCGTGGGACTAGCGGGTAATTCAGATACGCAGTATTTT. Encoded protein: CASSLVGLAGNSDTQYF.

The chain recombines TRBV28 with TRBJ1-5, with D perhaps TRBD1 (5 bases). V lost 2 bases and J lost 5, with 16 bases in between. The CDR3 is 16 residues long. The germline V gene encodes CDR1 MDHEN and CDR2 SYDVKM. The CDR3 bases are TGTGCCAGCAGTTTAGCTTGGGCTCCGGGGGATCAGCCCCAGCATTTT. The encoded protein is CASSLAWAPGDQPQHF.

The chain uses TRBV4-1 and TRBJ1-3, with 7 bases lining up with TRBD1. The CDR3 runs 17 residues. Germline V gives CDR1 MGHRA, CDR2 YSYEKL. The junction had 8 bases not matched to a gene; V was cut back by 0 bases and J by 3 bases. CDR3 residues: CASSQERGGANGNTIYF. DNA for the CDR3: TGCGCCAGCAGCCAAGAGAGAGGGGGCGCGAATGGAAACACCATATATTTT.

This clone was seen a handful of times. V and J are TRBV7-3 and TRBJ2-1; D is unresolved. The V gene lost 0 bases and the J gene lost 5 bases, with 8 bases spanning the gap. Looked up from germline, CDR1 is SGHTA and CDR2 is FQGTGA. The length of the CDR3 is 14 residues. CDR3 nucleotide sequence: TGTGCCAGCAGCTTAACCGGCCCGGACAATGAGCAGTTCTTC. It translates to CASSLTGPDNEQFF.

This chain connects TRBV5-6 to TRBJ1-2; D remains unclear. The CDR3 consists of 15 residues. V was trimmed by 0 bases and J by 2 bases, leaving 11 bases between them. The germline CDR1 and CDR2 sequences are SGHDT and YYEEEE. The CDR3: CASSLVGNGNYGYTF. The CDR3 nucleotides read TGTGCCAGCAGCTTGGTTGGGAACGGAAACTATGGCTACACCTTC.